What follows is one T cell receptor (beta chain) and its context. Its antigen is as yet unknown. This record comes from a study of identical twins. General observations from the study: Where beta out-of-frame sequences were concerned, excess twin sharing was weaker. Cord blood beta clonotypes present at high abundance carried fewer insertions; no such pattern appeared in memory repertoires.

V was cut by 6 bases and J by 9 bases, with 18 bases left in between. CDR1 and CDR2 (germline): MNHNS, SASEGT. The CDR3 is 15 amino acids. cDNA molecules carried unique molecular identifiers, and template switching added a universal primer site. TCRdb called the 5' RACE reads again in MiXCR, with one record for every CDR3 protein. The sample lists roughly 250,000 distinct CDR3 sequences, over 12% occurring once. Sequenced material: memory (CD45RO+) T cells sorted from blood. This chain uses TRBV6-1 with TRBJ1-6; no definite D call. This sequence originates from a woman aged 18-30 years in good health. The CDR3 region is CASSPRPTAISPLHF. The CDR3 DNA is TGTGCCAGCAGCCCCCGTCCGACGGCTATTTCACCCCTCCACTTT.